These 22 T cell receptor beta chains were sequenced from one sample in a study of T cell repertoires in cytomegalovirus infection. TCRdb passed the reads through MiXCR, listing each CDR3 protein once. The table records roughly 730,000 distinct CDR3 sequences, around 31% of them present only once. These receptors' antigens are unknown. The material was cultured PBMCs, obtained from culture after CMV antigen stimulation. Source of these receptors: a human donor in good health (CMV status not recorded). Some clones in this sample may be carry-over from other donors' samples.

The CDR3 sequence: CASRHNEQFF. CDR3 nucleotides: TGTGCCAGCAGACATAATGAGCAGTTCTTC. This rearrangement joins TRBV6-8 to TRBJ2-1, with D unresolved. Trimming stripped 6 bases from V and 7 bases from J, with 4 bases between. From germline, CDR1 is MNHGY and CDR2 SAAAGT. The CDR3 runs 10 residues.

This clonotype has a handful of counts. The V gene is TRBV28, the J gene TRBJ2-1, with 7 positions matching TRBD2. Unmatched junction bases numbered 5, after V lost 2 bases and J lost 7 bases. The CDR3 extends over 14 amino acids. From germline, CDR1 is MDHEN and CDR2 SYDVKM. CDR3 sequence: CASSLPSGRNEQFF. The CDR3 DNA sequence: TGTGCCAGCAGTTTACCTAGCGGTAGGAATGAGCAGTTCTTC.

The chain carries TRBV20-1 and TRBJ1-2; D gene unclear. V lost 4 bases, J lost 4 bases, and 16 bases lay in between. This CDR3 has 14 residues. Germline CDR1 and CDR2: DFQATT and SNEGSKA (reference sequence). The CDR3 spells CSATFRTAVYGYTF. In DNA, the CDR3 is TGCAGTGCTACGTTTAGGACGGCAGTCTATGGCTACACCTTC.

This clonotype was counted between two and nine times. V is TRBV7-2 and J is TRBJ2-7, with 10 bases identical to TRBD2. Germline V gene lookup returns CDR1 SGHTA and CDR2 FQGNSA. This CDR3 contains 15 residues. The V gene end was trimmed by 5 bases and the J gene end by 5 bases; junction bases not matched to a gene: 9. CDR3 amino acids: CASSRTAGGPHEQYF. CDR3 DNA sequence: TGTGCCAGCAGCCGAACAGCGGGAGGGCCGCACGAGCAGTACTTC.

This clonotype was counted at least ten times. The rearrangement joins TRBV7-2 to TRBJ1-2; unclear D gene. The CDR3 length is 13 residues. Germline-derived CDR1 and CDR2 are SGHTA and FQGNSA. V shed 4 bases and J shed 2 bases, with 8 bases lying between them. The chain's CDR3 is CASSYPGNYGYTF. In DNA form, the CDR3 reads TGTGCCAGCAGCTACCCGGGGAACTATGGCTACACCTTC.

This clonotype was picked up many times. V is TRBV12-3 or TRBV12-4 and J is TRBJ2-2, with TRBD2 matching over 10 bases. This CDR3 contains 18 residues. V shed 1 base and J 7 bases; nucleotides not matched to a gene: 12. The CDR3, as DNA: TGTGCCAGCAGTTTAGTGTCCCCAGCGGGAGGGCGGAACGGGGAGCTGTTTTTT. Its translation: CASSLVSPAGGRNGELFF.

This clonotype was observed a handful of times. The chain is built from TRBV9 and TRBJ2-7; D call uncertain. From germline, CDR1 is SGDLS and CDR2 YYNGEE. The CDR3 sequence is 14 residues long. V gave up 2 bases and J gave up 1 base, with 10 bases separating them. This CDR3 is CASSVRQLSYEQYF. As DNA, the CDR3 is TGTGCCAGCAGCGTTCGGCAGCTATCCTACGAGCAGTACTTC.

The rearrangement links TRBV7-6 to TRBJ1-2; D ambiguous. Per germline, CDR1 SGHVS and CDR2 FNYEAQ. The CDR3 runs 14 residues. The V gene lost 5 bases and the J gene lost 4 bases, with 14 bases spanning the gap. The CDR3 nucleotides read TGTGCCAGCAGCCCCCCCTCCCTACCCTATGGCTACACCTTC. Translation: CASSPPSLPYGYTF.

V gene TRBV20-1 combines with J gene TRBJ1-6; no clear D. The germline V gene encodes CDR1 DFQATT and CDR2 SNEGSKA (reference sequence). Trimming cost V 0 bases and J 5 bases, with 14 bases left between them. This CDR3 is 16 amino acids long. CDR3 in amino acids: CSARDFGIPHNSPLHF. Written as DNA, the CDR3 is TGCAGTGCTAGAGATTTTGGCATCCCCCATAATTCACCCCTCCACTTT.

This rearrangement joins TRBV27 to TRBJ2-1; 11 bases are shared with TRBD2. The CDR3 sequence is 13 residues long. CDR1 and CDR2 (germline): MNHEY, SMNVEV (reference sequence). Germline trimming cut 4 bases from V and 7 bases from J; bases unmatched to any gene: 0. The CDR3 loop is CASSSSGRNEQFF. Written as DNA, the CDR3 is TGTGCCAGCAGTTCTAGCGGGAGGAATGAGCAGTTCTTC.

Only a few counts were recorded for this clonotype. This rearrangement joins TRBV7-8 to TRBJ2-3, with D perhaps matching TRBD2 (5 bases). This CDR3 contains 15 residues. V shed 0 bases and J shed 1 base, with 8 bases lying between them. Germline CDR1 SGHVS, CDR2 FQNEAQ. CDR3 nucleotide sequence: TGTGCCAGCAGCTTAGCTAGGCGGGGCACAGATACGCAGTATTTT. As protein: CASSLARRGTDTQYF.

CDR3 in amino acids: CAISESGGRANEQYF. The CDR3 DNA reads as TGTGCCATCAGTGAGTCCGGCGGGAGGGCAAACGAGCAGTACTTC. V and J are TRBV10-3 and TRBJ2-7; TRBD2 aligns across 9 bases. The junction had 5 bases not matched to a gene; V was cut back by 0 bases and J by 5 bases. The germline V gene encodes CDR1 ENHRY and CDR2 SYGVKD. This CDR3 region has 15 residues.

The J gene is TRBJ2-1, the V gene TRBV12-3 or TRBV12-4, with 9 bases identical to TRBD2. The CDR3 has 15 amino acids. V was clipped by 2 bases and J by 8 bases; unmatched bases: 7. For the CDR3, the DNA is TGTGCCAGCAGTTTAAGCGGGAGGAAAAGGGATGAGCAGTTCTTC. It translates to CASSLSGRKRDEQFF.

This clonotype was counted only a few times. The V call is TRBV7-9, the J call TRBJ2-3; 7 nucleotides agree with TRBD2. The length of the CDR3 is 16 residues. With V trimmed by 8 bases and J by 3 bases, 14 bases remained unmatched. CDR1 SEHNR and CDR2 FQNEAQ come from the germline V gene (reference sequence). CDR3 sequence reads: CASSRVRASGTDTQYF. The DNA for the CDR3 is TGTGCCAGCTCGCGGGTCCGGGCTAGCGGAACAGATACGCAGTATTTT. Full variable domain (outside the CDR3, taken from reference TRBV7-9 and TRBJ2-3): DTGVSQNPRHKITKRGQNVTFRCDPISEHNRLYWYRQTLGQGPEFLTYFQNEAQLEKSRLLSDRFSAERPKGSFSTLEIQRTEQGDSAMYLCASSRVRASGTDTQYFGPGTRLTVL.

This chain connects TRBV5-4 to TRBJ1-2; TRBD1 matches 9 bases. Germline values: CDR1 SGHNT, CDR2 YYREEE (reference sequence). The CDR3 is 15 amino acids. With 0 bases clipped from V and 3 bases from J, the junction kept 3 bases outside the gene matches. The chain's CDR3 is CASSLDRDRDYGYTF. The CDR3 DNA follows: TGTGCCAGCAGCTTGGACCGGGACAGGGACTATGGCTACACCTTC.

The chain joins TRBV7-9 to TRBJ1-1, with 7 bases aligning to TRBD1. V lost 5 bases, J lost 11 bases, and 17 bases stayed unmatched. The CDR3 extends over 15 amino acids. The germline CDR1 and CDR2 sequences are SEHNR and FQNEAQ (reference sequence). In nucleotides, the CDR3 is TGTGCCAGCAGCCTGGGAGGGCAGGGGGGTAGGTGGGCTTTCTTT. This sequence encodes CASSLGGQGGRWAFF. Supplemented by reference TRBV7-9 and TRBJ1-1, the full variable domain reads DTGVSQNPRHKITKRGQNVTFRCDPISEHNRLYWYRQTLGQGPEFLTYFQNEAQLEKSRLLSDRFSAERPKGSFSTLEIQRTEQGDSAMYLCASSLGGQGGRWAFFGQGTRLTVV.

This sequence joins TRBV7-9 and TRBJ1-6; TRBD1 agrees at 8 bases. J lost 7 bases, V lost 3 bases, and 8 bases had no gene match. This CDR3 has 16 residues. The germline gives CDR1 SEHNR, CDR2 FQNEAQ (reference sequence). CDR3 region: CASSFDRTGHNSPLHF. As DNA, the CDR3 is TGTGCCAGCAGCTTCGACCGGACAGGGCACAATTCACCCCTCCACTTT.

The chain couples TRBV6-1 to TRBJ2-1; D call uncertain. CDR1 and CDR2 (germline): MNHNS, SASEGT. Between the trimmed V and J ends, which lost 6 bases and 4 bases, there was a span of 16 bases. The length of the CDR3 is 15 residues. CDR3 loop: CASSKTRIGYNEQFF. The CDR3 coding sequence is TGTGCCAGCAGCAAGACACGGATTGGTTACAATGAGCAGTTCTTC.

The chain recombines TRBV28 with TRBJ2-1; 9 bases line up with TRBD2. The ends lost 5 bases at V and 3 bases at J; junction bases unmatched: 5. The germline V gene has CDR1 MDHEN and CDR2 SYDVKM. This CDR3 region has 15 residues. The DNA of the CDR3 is TGTGCCAGCAGTAAGAGCGGGGGGAACTACAATGAGCAGTTCTTC. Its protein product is CASSKSGGNYNEQFF.

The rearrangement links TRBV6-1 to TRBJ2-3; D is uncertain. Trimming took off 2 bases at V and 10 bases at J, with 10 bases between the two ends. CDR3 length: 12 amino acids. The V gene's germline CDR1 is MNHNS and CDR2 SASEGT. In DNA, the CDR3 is TGTGCCAGCAGTGAATTAGATGGTCCGCAGTATTTT. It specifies CASSELDGPQYF.

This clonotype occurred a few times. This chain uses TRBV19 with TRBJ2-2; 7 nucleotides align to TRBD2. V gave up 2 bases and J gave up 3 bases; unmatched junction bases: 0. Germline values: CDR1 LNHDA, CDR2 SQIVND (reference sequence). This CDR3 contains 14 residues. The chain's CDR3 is CASSIRGDTGELFF. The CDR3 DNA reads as TGTGCCAGTAGTATACGGGGGGACACCGGGGAGCTGTTTTTT.

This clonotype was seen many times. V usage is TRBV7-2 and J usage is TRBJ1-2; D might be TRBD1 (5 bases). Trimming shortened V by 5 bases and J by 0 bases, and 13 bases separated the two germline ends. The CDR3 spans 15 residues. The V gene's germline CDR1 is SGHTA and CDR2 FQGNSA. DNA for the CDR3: TGTGCCAGCAGCCCGGACACGAATCCTAACTATGGCTACACCTTC. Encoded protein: CASSPDTNPNYGYTF.